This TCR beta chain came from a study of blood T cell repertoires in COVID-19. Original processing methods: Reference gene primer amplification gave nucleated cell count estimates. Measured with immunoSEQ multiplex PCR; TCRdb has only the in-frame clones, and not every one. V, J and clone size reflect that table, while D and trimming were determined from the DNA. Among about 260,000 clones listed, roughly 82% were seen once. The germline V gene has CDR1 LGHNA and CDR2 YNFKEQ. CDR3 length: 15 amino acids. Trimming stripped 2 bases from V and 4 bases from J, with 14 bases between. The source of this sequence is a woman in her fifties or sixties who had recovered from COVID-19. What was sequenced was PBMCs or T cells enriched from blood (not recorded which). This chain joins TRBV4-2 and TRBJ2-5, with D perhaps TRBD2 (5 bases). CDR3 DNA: TGTGCCAGCAGCCAATGGAGCGGCGGCGGAGAGACCCAGTACTTC. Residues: CASSQWSGGGETQYF.